These 10 T cell receptor beta chains were all obtained from the same sample, sequenced in a study of T cells in Graves' hyperthyroidism and ophthalmopathy. The source material, RNA transcripts, was used to amplify TCR beta CDR3 regions. The TCR CDR3 was amplified in a first-round RT-PCR using the HTBI primer set. TCRdb recomputed calls from the multiplex PCR reads with MiXCR, one row per CDR3 protein. This sample yields some 350,000 distinct CDR3 sequences, of which about an eighth are seen a single time; roughly 35% belongs to the top ten. Input material: blood. These receptors came from a woman aged 40 to 55 with Graves' ophthalmopathy.

A few counts support this clonotype. The V call is TRBV5-6, the J call TRBJ1-2; D gene uncertain. Per the germline V gene, CDR1 is SGHDT and CDR2 is YYEEEE. This CDR3 has 11 amino acids. V was pared by 3 bases and J by 4 bases, with 4 bases between. This chain's CDR3 is CASSSSYGYTF. The CDR3 DNA reads TGTGCCAGCAGCTCCAGCTATGGCTACACCTTC.

V and J are TRBV19 and TRBJ1-2, with no clear D. V lost 3 bases and J 4 bases, leaving 18 bases between the germline ends. The CDR3 has 16 residues. Germline CDR1 reads LNHDA; CDR2 reads SQIVND (reference sequence). The CDR3 protein is CASSMSPGRAPYGYTF. CDR3 in DNA: TGTGCCAGTAGTATGAGTCCGGGCCGAGCACCCTATGGCTACACCTTC.

This clonotype has just a few counts. The chain joins TRBV12-3 or TRBV12-4 to TRBJ1-5, with D perhaps TRBD1 (6 bases). V was trimmed by 6 bases and J by 7 bases, leaving 10 bases between them. The CDR3 has 12 residues. CDR3 protein: CASRSQGQPQHF. In nucleotides, the CDR3 is TGTGCCAGCAGGTCCCAGGGGCAGCCCCAGCATTTT.

This clonotype was recorded at least ten times. The J gene is TRBJ1-2, the V gene TRBV28; TRBD1 matches at 8 bases. Germline CDR1 reads MDHEN; CDR2 reads SYDVKM. Trimming cost V 2 bases and J 3 bases; bases outside gene matches: 5. This CDR3 has 15 residues. The chain's CDR3 is CASSLRLRGHYGYTF. CDR3 nucleotide sequence: TGTGCCAGCAGTTTACGGCTCAGGGGGCACTATGGCTACACCTTC.

This clonotype showed up many times. The J gene is TRBJ2-1, the V gene TRBV11-2; 7 positions match TRBD1. Germline V gene lookup returns CDR1 SGHAT and CDR2 FQNNGV. The CDR3 covers 16 residues. V gave up 5 bases and J gave up 5 bases; unmatched junction bases: 12. CDR3 in DNA: TGTGCCAGCAGCCCTCTAGGGGGCAAGACTCACAATGAGCAGTTCTTC. Translation gives CASSPLGGKTHNEQFF.

This clonotype was counted many times. J is TRBJ2-5 and V is TRBV28; TRBD2 matches at 11 bases. This CDR3 is built from 15 residues. With V trimmed by 3 bases and J by 7 bases, 7 bases remained unmatched. Germline V lookup: CDR1 MDHEN, CDR2 SYDVKM. CDR3 amino acids: CASSLGLAGGGTQYF. CDR3 coding DNA: TGTGCCAGCAGTTTGGGCCTAGCGGGAGGTGGGACCCAGTACTTC.

This clonotype came up many times. The chain is built from TRBV20-1 and TRBJ1-2, with D perhaps TRBD1 (5 bases). This CDR3 has 14 residues. Looked up from germline, CDR1 is DFQATT and CDR2 is SNEGSKA (reference sequence). V was pared by 2 bases and J by 6 bases, with 16 bases between. The CDR3 spells CSARTSPGPDGYTF. As DNA, the CDR3 is TGCAGTGCTAGAACTTCCCCGGGGCCGGATGGCTACACCTTC.

V and J are TRBV20-1 and TRBJ1-1, with TRBD1 matching over 8 bases. Germline V lookup: CDR1 DFQATT, CDR2 SNEGSKA (reference sequence). The V gene end was trimmed by 6 bases and the J gene end by 6 bases; junction bases not matched to a gene: 18. The CDR3 has 16 residues. CDR3 amino acids: CSAPSGGAILTSEAFF. CDR3 DNA sequence: TGCAGTGCCCCCTCAGGGGGCGCGATCTTAACCTCTGAAGCTTTCTTT.

This clonotype was seen repeatedly, ten times or more. This chain joins TRBV15 and TRBJ2-7; 9 nucleotides line up with TRBD1. CDR3 length equals 15 residues. Germline V CDR1 and CDR2: LNHNV, YYDKDF (reference sequence). V lost 2 bases and J lost 5; bases outside the gene matches: 7. The CDR3 DNA reads TGTGCCACCAGCAGATCCGGGACAGGGTCCCACGAGCAGTACTTC. It specifies CATSRSGTGSHEQYF.

This clonotype showed up many times. V usage is TRBV12-3 or TRBV12-4 and J usage is TRBJ2-6; TRBD1 aligns across 7 bases. J was trimmed by 0 bases and V by 3 bases; bases with no gene match: 8. The CDR3 length is 18 residues. In nucleotides, the CDR3 is TGTGCCAGCAGTTTCCCGACAGGGCCCAGCTCTGGGGCCAACGTCCTGACTTTC. The encoded protein is CASSFPTGPSSGANVLTF.